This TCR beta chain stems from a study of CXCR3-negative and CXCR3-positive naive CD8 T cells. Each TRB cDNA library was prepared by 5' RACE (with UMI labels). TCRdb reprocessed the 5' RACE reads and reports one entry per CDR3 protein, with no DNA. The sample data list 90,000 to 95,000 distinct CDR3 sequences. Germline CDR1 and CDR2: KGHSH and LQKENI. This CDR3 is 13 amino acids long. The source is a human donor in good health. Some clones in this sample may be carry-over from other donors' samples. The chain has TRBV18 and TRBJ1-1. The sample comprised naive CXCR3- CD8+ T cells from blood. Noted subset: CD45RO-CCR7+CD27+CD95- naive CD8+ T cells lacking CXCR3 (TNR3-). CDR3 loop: CASSPPRSTEAFF.